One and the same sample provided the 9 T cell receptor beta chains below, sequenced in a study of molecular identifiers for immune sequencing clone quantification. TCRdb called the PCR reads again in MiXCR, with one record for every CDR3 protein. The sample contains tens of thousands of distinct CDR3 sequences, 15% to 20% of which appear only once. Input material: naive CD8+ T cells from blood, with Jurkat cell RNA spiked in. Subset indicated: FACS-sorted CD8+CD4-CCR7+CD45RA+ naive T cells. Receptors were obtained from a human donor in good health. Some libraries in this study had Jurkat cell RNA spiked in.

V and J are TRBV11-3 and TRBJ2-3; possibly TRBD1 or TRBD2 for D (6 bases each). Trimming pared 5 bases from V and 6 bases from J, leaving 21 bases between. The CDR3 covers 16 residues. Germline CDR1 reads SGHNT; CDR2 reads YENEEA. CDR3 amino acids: CASSPPQGTLQDTQYF. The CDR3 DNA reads TGTGCCAGCAGCCCCCCCCAGGGGACTTTACAGGATACGCAGTATTTT. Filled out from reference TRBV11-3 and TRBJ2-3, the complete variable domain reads EAGVVQSPRYKIIEKKQPVAFWCNPISGHNTLYWYLQNLGQGPELLIRYENEEAVDDSQLPKDRFSAERLKGVDSTLKIQPAELGDSAVYLCASSPPQGTLQDTQYFGPGTRLTVL.

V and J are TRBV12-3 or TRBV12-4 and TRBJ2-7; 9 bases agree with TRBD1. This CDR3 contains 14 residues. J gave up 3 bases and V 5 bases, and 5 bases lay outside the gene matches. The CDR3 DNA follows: TGTGCCAGCAGTCACGGGACAGGGAACTACGAGCAGTACTTC. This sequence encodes CASSHGTGNYEQYF.

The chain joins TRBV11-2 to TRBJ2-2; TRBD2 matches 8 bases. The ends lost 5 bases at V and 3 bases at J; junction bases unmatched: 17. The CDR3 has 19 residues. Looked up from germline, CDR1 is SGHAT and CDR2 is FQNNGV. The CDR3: CASSPSGPGGPGDTGELFF. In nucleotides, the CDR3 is TGTGCCAGCAGCCCAAGTGGGCCGGGAGGGCCTGGTGACACCGGGGAGCTGTTTTTT.

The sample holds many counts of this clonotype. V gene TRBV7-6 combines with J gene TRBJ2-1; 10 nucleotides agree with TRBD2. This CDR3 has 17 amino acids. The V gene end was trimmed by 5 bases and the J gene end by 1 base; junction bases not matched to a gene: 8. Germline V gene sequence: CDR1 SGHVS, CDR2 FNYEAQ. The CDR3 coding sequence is TGTGCCAGCAGCGTCACTAGCGGGGCCGAATCCTACAATGAGCAGTTCTTC. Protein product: CASSVTSGAESYNEQFF. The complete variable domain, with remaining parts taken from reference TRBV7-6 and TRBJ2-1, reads GAGVSQSPRYKVTKRGQDVALRCDPISGHVSLYWYRQALGQGPEFLTYFNYEAQQDKSGLPNDRFSAERPEGSISTLTIQRTEQRDSAMYRCASSVTSGAESYNEQFFGPGTRLTVL.

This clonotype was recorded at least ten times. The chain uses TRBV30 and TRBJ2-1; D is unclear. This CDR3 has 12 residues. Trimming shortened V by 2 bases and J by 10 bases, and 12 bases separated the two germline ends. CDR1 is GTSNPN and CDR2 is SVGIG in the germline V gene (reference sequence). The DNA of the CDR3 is TGTGCCTGGAGTTTTGCTGGGGTCGAGCAGTTCTTC. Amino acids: CAWSFAGVEQFF.

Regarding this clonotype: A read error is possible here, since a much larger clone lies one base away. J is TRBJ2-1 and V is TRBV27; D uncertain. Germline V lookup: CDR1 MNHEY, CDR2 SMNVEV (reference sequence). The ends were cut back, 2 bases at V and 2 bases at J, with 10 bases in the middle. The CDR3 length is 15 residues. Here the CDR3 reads CASSLGASPYNEQFF. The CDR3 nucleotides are TGTGCCAGCAGTTTAGGCGCGAGTCCCTACAATGAGCAGTTCTTC.

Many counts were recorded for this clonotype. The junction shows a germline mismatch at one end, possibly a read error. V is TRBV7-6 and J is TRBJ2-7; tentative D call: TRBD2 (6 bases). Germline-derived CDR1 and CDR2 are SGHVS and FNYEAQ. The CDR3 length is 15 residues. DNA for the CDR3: TGTGCCAGCAGCTTAGGGCCCAGCGGGTCCTACGAGCCGTACTTC. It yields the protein CASSLGPSGSYEPYF.

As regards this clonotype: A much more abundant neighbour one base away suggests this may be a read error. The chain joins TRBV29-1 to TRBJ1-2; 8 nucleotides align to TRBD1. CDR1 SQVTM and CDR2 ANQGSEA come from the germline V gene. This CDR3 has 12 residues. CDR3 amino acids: CSVVSGGDGCTF. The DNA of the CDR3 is TGCAGCGTTGTGTCAGGGGGCGATGGCTGCACCTTC.

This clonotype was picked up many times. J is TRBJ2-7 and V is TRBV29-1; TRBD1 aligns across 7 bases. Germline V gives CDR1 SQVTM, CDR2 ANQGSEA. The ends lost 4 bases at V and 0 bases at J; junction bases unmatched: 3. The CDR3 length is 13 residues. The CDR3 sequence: CSVVGGSSYEQYF. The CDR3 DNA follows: TGCAGCGTTGTAGGGGGCAGCTCCTACGAGCAGTACTTC.